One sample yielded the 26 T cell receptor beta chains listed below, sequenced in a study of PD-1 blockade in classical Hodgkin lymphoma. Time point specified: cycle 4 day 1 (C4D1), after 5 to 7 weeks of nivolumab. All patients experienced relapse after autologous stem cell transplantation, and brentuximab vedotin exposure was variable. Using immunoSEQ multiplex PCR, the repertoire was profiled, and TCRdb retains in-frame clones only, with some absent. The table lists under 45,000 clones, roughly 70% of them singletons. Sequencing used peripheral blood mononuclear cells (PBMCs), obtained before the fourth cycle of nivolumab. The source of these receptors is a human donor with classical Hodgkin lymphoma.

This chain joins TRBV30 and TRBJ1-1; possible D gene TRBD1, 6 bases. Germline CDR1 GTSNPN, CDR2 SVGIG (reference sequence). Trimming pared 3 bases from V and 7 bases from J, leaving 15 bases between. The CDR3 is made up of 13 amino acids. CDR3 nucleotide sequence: TGTGCCTGGAGAGGGGGGCAAAGGGGTGAAGCTTTCTTT. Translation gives CAWRGGQRGEAFF.

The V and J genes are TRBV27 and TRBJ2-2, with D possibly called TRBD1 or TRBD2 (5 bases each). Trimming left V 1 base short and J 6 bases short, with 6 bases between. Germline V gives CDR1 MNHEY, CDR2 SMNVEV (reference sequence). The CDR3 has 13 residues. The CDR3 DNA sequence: TGTGCCAGCAGTTTATGGGGGTCCGGGGAGCTGTTTTTT. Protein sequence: CASSLWGSGELFF.

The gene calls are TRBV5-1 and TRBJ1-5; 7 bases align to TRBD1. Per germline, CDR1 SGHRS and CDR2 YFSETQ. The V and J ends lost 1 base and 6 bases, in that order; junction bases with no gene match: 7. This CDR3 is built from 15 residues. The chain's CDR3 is CASSLLGQATQPQHF. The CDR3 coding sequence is TGCGCCAGCAGCTTGCTAGGACAGGCAACTCAGCCCCAGCATTTT.

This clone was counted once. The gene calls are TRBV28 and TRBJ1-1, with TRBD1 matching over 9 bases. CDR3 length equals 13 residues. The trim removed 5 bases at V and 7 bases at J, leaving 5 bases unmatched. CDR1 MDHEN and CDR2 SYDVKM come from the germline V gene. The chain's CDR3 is CASSPGTGLEAFF. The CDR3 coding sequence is TGTGCCAGCAGTCCCGGGACAGGGCTTGAAGCTTTCTTT.

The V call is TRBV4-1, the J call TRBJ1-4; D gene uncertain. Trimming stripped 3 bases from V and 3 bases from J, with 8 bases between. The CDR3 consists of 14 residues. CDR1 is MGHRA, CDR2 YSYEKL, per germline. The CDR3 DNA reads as TGCGCCAGCAGCCACGGTGGGGCTAATGAAAAACTGTTTTTT. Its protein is CASSHGGANEKLFF.

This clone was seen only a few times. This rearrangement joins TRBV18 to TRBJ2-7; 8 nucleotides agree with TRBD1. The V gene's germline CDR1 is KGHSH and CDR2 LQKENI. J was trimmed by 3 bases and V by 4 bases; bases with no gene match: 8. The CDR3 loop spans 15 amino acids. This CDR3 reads CASSQNRGVIYEQYF. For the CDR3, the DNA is TGTGCCAGCTCACAAAACAGGGGGGTTATCTACGAGCAGTACTTC.

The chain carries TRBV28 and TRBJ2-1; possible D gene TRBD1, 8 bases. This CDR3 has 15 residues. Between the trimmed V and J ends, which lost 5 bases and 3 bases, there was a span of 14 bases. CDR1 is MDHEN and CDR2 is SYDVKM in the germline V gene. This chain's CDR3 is CASSEQGGVYNEQFF. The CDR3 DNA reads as TGTGCCAGCAGTGAACAGGGGGGGGTCTACAATGAGCAGTTCTTC.

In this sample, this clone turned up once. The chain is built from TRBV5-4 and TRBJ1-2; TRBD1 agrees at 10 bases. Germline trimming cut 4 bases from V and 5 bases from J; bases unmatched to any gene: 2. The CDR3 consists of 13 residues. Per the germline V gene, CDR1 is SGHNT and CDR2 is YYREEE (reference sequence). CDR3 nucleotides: TGTGCCAGCAGCGGGACAGGGGTGTATGGCTACACCTTC. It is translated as CASSGTGVYGYTF.

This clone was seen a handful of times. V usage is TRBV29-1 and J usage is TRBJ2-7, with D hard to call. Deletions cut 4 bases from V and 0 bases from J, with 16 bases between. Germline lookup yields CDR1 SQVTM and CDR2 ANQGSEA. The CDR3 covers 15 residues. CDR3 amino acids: CSVGGTSESSYEQYF. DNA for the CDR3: TGCAGCGTTGGGGGTACGTCAGAATCCTCCTACGAGCAGTACTTC.

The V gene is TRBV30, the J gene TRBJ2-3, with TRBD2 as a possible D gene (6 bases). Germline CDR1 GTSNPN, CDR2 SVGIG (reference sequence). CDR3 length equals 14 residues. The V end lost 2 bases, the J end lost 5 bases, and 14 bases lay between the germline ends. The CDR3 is CAWSRGREEDTQYF. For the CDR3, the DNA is TGTGCCTGGAGTAGGGGCAGGGAGGAAGATACGCAGTATTTT.

As DNA, the CDR3 is TGCAGCACAATAGGGACAGGGTATAACTATGGCTACACCTTC. This sequence encodes CSTIGTGYNYGYTF. The V call is TRBV29-1, the J call TRBJ1-2; 9 bases map to TRBD1. The CDR3 is 14 amino acids. Germline V CDR1 and CDR2: SQVTM, ANQGSEA. V lost 8 bases and J lost 1; bases outside the gene matches: 8.

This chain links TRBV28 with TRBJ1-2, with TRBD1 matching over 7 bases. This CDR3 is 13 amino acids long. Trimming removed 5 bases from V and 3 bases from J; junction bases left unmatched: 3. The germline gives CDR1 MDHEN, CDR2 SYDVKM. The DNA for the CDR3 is TGTGCCAGCAGTCTAACAGGGGACTATGGCTACACCTTC. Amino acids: CASSLTGDYGYTF.

The CDR3 loop reads CASSPGGVGEETQYF. CDR3 DNA sequence: TGTGCCAGCAGCCCAGGAGGGGTCGGGGAAGAGACCCAGTACTTC. The V and J genes are TRBV7-2 and TRBJ2-5, with a weak D call TRBD2 (6 bases). V was clipped by 5 bases and J by 3 bases, with 16 bases between them. Germline V CDR1 and CDR2: SGHTA, FQGNSA. This CDR3 spans 15 amino acids.

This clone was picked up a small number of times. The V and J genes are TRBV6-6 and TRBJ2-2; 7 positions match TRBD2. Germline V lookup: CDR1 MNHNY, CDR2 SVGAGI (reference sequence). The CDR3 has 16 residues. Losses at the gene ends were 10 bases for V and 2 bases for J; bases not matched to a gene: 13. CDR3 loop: CATPSRGGSNTGELFF. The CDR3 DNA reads TGTGCCACACCATCACGGGGCGGGAGTAACACCGGGGAGCTGTTTTTT.

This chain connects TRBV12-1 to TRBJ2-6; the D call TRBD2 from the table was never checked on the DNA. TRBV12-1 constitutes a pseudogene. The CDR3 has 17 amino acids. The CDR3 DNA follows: TGTGCCAGCAGCGACAGACTAGGACAAAGTCGGGCCAACGTCCTGACTTTC. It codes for CASSDRLGQSRANVLTF.

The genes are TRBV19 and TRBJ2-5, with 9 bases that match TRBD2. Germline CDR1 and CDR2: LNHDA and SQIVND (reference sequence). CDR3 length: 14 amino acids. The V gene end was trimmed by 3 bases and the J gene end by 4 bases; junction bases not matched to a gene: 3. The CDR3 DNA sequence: TGTGCCAGTAGTATTAGCGGGGGAGTAGAGACCCAGTACTTC. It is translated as CASSISGGVETQYF.

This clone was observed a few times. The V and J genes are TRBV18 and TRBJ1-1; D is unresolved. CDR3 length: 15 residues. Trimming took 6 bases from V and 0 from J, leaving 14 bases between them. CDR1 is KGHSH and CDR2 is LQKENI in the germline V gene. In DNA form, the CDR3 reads TGTGCCAGCTCCCCAACCATGGAAGTGAACACTGAAGCTTTCTTT. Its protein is CASSPTMEVNTEAFF.

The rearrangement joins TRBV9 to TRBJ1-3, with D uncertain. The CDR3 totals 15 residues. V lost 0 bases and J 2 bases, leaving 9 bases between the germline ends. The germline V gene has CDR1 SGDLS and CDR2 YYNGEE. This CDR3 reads CASSVEERPGNTIYF. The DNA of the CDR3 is TGTGCCAGCAGCGTAGAGGAGAGACCTGGAAACACCATATATTTT.

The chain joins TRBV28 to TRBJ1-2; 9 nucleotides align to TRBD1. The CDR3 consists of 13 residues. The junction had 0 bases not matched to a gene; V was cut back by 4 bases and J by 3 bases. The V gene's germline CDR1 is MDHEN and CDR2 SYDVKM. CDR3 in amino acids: CASSWDRDYGYTF. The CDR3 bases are TGTGCCAGCAGTTGGGACAGGGACTATGGCTACACCTTC.

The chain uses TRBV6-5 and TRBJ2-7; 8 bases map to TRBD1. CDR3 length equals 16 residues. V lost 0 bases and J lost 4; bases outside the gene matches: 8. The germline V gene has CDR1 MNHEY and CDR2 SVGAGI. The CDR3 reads CASSYSSGGVGYEQYF. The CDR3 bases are TGTGCCAGCAGTTACTCTTCAGGGGGCGTAGGATACGAGCAGTACTTC.

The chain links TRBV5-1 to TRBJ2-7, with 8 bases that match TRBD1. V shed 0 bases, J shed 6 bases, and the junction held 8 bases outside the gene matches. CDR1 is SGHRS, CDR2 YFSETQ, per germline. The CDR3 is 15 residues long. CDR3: CASSLDGRGRSEQYF. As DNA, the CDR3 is TGCGCCAGCAGCTTGGACGGCAGGGGGCGTTCCGAGCAGTACTTC.

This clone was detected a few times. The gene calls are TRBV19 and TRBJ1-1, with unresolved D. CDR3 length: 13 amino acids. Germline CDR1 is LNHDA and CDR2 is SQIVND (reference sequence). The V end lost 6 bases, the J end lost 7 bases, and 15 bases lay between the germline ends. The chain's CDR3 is CASSALRELEAFF. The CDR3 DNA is TGTGCCAGTAGCGCCTTGCGGGAGCTTGAAGCTTTCTTT.

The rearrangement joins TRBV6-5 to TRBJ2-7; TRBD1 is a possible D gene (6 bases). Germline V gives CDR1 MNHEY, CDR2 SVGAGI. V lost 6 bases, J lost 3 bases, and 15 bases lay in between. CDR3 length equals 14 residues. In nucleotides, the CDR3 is TGTGCCAGCAGCTCCGGGACAAGCTTCTACGAGCAGTACTTC. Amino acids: CASSSGTSFYEQYF.

The CDR3 protein is CASSRDGNTEAFF. DNA of the CDR3: TGTGCCAGCTCACGCGACGGGAACACTGAAGCTTTCTTT. This chain joins TRBV18 and TRBJ1-1, with no clear D. There are 13 residues in the CDR3. Trimming pared 4 bases from V and 1 base from J, leaving 7 bases between. Germline CDR1 reads KGHSH; CDR2 reads LQKENI. Filled out from reference TRBV18 and TRBJ1-1, the complete variable domain reads NAGVMQNPRHLVRRRGQEARLRCSPMKGHSHVYWYRQLPEEGLKFMVYLQKENIIDESGMPKERFSAEFPKEGPSILRIQQVVRGDSAAYFCASSRDGNTEAFFGQGTRLTVV.

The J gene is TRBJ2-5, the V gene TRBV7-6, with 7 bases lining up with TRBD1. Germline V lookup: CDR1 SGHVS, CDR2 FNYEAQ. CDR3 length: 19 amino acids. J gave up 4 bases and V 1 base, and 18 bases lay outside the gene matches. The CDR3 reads CASSLVSLGTAQGRETQYF. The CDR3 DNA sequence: TGTGCCAGCAGCTTAGTCTCTTTAGGGACAGCCCAGGGGAGAGAGACCCAGTACTTC.

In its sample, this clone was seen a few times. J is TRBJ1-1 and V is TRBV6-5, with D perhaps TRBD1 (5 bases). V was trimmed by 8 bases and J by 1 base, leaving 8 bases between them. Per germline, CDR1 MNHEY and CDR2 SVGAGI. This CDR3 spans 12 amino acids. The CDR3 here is CASRRGNTEAFF. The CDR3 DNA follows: TGTGCCAGCCGAAGGGGGAACACTGAAGCTTTCTTT.